This T cell receptor (beta chain) was observed in a study of OX40 agonist ivuxolimab in advanced cancers. Study context: Mean age approximately 59 years, range 23 to 79; about 81% male.

The protocol was immunoSEQ multiplex PCR, while the TCRdb copy is restricted to in-frame clones and leaves out a portion. Here the sample spans around 87,000 clones, roughly 94% being singletons. There are 15 residues in the CDR3. With V trimmed by 8 bases and J by 4 bases, 12 bases remained unmatched. Germline V gives CDR1 KGHSH, CDR2 LQKENI. Individuals having autoimmune disease history or systemic immunosuppression were not enrolled. The source was CD4+ or CD8+ T cells sorted from blood, collected in a trial of the OX40 agonist ivuxolimab. The sequence was collected from an adult with an advanced solid tumor such as melanoma, head and neck, liver or kidney cancer. The J gene is TRBJ2-3, the V gene TRBV18; 7 nucleotides align to TRBD1. The CDR3 region has the DNA TGTGCCAGCACCGACCCGACAGGGTTCCCAGATACGCAGTATTTT. It yields the protein CASTDPTGFPDTQYF.